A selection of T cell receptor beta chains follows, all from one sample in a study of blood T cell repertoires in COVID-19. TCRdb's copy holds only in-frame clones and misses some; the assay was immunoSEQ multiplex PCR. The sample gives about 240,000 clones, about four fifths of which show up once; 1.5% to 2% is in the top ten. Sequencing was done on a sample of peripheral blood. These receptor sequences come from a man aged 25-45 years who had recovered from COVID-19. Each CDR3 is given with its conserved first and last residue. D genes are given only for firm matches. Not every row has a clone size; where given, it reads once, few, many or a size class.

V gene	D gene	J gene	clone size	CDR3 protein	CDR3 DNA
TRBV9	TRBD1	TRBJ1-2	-	CASSVETGGSGGYTF	TGTGCCAGCAGCGTAGAGACAGGGGGCTCCGGTGGCTACACCTTC
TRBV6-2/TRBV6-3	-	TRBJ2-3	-	CASSYQMGSDTDTQYF	TGTGCCAGCAGTTATCAGATGGGGAGCGATACAGATACGCAGTATTTT
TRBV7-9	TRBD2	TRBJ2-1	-	CASSLDWRGGYNEQFF	TGTGCCAGCAGCTTAGATTGGCGGGGGGGCTACAATGAGCAGTTCTTC
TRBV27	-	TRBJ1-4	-	CASSLRRSTTNEKLFF	TGTGCCAGCAGTTTACGACGGAGTACAACTAATGAAAAACTGTTTTTT
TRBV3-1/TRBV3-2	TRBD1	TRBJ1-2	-	CASNVGTGGGGYTF	TGTGCCAGCAACGTCGGGACAGGGGGAGGGGGCTACACCTTC
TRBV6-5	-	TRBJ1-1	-	CASSRPGATEAFF	TGTGCCAGCAGTAGACCAGGGGCCACTGAAGCTTTCTTT
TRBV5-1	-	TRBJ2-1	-	CASSLGSSYNEQFF	TGCGCCAGCAGCTTAGGGAGCTCCTACAATGAGCAGTTCTTC
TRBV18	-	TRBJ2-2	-	CASSPFNREGGELFF	TGTGCCAGCTCACCATTCAACAGGGAGGGCGGGGAGCTGTTTTTT
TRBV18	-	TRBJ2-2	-	CASSPPVQTGELFF	TGTGCCAGCTCACCACCGGTTCAGACCGGGGAGCTGTTTTTT
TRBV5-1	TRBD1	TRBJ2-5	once	CASSFSGGEETQYF	TGCGCCAGCAGCTTTTCAGGGGGCGAAGAGACCCAGTACTTC
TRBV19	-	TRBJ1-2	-	CASSMREPNGYTF	TGTGCCAGTAGTATGAGGGAGCCAAATGGCTACACCTTC
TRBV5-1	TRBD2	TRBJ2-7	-	CASSLGTSGTGEQYF	TGCGCCAGCAGCCTCGGGACTAGCGGGACGGGGGAGCAGTACTTC
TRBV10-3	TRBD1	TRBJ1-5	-	CAISEDGTAQPQHF	TGTGCCATCAGTGAGGACGGGACAGCTCAGCCCCAGCATTTT
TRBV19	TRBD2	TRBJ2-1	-	CASSISGAGYNEQFF	TGTGCCAGTAGTATATCCGGAGCGGGGTACAATGAGCAGTTCTTC
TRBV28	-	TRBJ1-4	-	CASSRPTAPTNEKLFF	TGTGCCAGCAGCCGACCGACAGCCCCAACTAATGAAAAACTGTTTTTT
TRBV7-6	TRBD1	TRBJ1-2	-	CASSLEGARGYTF	TGTGCCAGCAGCTTGGAGGGGGCTCGGGGCTACACCTTC
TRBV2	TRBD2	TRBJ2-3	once	CASKGTLNSGGTQYF	TGTGCCAGCAAGGGGACGCTTAACTCGGGGGGTACGCAGTATTTT
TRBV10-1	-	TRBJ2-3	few	CASSREHRPDTQYF	TGCGCCAGCAGTCGAGAGCACAGGCCAGATACGCAGTATTTT
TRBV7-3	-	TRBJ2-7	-	CASSPSGGASYEQYF	TGTGCCAGCAGCCCAAGCGGAGGCGCCTCCTACGAGCAGTACTTC
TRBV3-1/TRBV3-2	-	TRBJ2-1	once	CASSQERRSQQFF	TGTGCCAGCAGCCAAGAGAGGCGCAGCCAGCAGTTCTTC
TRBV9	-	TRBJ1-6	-	CASSVEESPYSPLHF	TGTGCCAGCAGCGTAGAAGAGTCACCTTATTCACCCCTCCACTTT
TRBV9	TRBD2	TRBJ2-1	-	CASSVGLAGRRGTGVSYNEQFF	TGTGCCAGCAGCGTAGGACTAGCGGGGCGGCGGGGGACGGGCGTATCCTACAATGAGCAGTTCTTC
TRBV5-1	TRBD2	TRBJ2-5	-	CASSLNSRGEETQYF	TGCGCCAGCAGCTTGAATTCGCGGGGGGAAGAGACCCAGTACTTC
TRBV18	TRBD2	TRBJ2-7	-	CASSPSGGANEQYF	TGTGCCAGCTCACCTAGCGGGGGGGCCAACGAGCAGTACTTC
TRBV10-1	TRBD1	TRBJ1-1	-	CASSAHLTGVTEAFF	TGCGCCAGCAGTGCGCATTTAACAGGGGTCACTGAAGCTTTCTTT
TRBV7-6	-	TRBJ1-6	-	CASSAGQLPNSPLHF	TGTGCCAGCAGCGCTGGACAGCTTCCCAATTCACCCCTCCACTTT
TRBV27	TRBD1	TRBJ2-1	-	CASSTPQGRSYNEQFF	TGTGCCAGCAGTACCCCACAGGGGCGCTCCTACAATGAGCAGTTCTTC
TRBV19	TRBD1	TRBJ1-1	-	CASATGTGGSEAFF	TGTGCCAGTGCGACCGGGACAGGGGGATCAGAAGCTTTCTTT
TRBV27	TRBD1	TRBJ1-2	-	CASKTTGVGYTF	TGTGCCAGCAAAACTACAGGGGTTGGCTACACCTTC
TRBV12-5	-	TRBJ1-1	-	CASGFRIRQLNTEAFF	TGTGCTAGTGGTTTTCGAATAAGACAGTTGAACACTGAAGCTTTCTTT
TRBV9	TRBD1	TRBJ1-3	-	CASSSHRGGGNTIYF	TGTGCCAGCAGCTCCCACAGGGGAGGAGGAAACACCATATATTTT
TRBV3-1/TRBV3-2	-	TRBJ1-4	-	CASSQEIQTTNEKLFF	TGTGCCAGCAGCCAAGAAATCCAGACAACTAATGAAAAACTGTTTTTT
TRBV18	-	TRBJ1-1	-	CASSPQGRGTEAFF	TGTGCCAGCTCACCTCAAGGGAGAGGCACTGAAGCTTTCTTT
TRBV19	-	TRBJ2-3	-	CASSISAGAQADTQYF	TGTGCCAGTAGTATATCCGCGGGGGCCCAGGCAGATACGCAGTATTTT
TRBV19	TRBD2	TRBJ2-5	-	CASSRRLAEPQETQYF	TGTGCCAGTAGTCGTCGACTAGCGGAGCCTCAAGAGACCCAGTACTTC
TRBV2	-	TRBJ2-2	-	CASSDRGTGELFF	TGTGCCAGCAGTGACCGGGGTACCGGGGAGCTGTTTTTT
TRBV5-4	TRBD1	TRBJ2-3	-	CASRSTGADTQYF	TGTGCCAGCAGATCGACAGGGGCAGATACGCAGTATTTT
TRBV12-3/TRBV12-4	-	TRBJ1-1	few	CASSKQGNTEAFF	TGTGCCAGCAGTAAACAGGGTAACACTGAAGCTTTCTTT
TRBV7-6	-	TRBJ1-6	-	CASSFTGDNSPLHF	TGTGCCAGCAGCTTTACAGGAGATAATTCACCCCTCCACTTT
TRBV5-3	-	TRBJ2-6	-	CARSLSAGADSGANVLTF	TGTGCCAGAAGCTTGTCGGCAGGGGCGGACTCTGGGGCCAACGTCCTGACTTTC
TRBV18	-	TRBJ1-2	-	CASSSGDRNNYGYTF	TGTGCCAGCTCATCAGGCGACAGGAATAACTATGGCTACACCTTC
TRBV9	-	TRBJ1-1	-	CASSGLTGRNTEAFF	TGTGCCAGCAGCGGGTTAACAGGGAGGAACACTGAAGCTTTCTTT
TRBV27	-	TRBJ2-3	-	CASSQTTAMKDTQYF	TGTGCCAGCAGTCAAACGACTGCGATGAAAGATACGCAGTATTTT
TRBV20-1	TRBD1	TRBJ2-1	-	CSASSGQIYNEQFF	TGCAGTGCTAGTTCGGGACAGATATACAATGAGCAGTTCTTC
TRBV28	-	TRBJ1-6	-	CASSLYRENSPLHF	TGTGCCAGCAGTTTATACAGGGAGAATTCACCCCTCCACTTT
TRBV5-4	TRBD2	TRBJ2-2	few	CASRPGLAGANTGELFF	TGTGCCAGCAGACCGGGACTAGCGGGGGCGAACACCGGGGAGCTGTTTTTT
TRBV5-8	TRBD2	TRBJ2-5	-	CASEFPGGETQYF	TGTGCCAGCGAGTTTCCGGGAGGAGAGACCCAGTACTTC
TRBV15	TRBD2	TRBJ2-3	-	CATSTTSGTPDTQYF	TGTGCCACCAGCACGACTAGCGGGACGCCAGATACGCAGTATTTT
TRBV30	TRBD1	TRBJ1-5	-	CAWTGGAGQPQHF	TGTGCCTGGACAGGGGGCGCCGGTCAGCCCCAGCATTTT
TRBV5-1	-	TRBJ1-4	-	CASSTGQITTNEKLFF	TGCGCCAGCAGCACAGGACAGATTACAACTAATGAAAAACTGTTTTTT
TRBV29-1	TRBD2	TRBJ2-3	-	CSVGTTGDTQYF	TGCAGCGTAGGGACTACCGGAGATACGCAGTATTTT
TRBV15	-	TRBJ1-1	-	CATSRVARANTEAFF	TGTGCCACCAGCAGAGTCGCCCGCGCGAACACTGAAGCTTTCTTT
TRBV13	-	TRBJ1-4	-	CASSLGGAREKLFF	TGTGCCAGCAGCTTAGGAGGGGCTCGAGAAAAACTGTTTTTT
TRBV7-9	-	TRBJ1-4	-	CASSLARGEDEKLFF	TGTGCCAGCAGCTTAGCACGCGGGGAGGATGAAAAACTGTTTTTT
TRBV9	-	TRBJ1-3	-	CASNVGSGHGNTIYF	TGTGCCAGCAACGTTGGTTCAGGCCACGGAAACACCATATATTTT
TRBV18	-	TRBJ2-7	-	CASSPLGHWGEQYF	TGTGCCAGCTCACCCCTAGGACATTGGGGCGAGCAGTACTTC
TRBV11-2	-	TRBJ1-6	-	CASSLGGRYSPLHF	TGTGCCAGCAGCTTAGGAGGGCGATACTCACCCCTCCACTTT
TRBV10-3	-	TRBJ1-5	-	CASSRGLDSNQPQHF	TGTGCCAGCAGCAGGGGCCTCGATAGCAATCAGCCCCAGCATTTT